This section outlines one T cell receptor beta chain sequence together with its context. These data come from a study of blood T cell repertoires in COVID-19. In the study overall: Material from acute and convalescent COVID-19 was sourced from the United States, Italy and Spain.

The CDR3 is made up of 15 amino acids. Trimming took off 5 bases at V and 4 bases at J, with 16 bases between the two ends. The V gene's germline CDR1 is SGHTA and CDR2 FQGNSA. Sequencing used immunoSEQ multiplex PCR; TCRdb keeps in-frame clones, though not all of them. The table has some 530,000 clones, 80% to 90% seen once. The source material was peripheral blood. This receptor was identified in a human donor in a cohort sampled during active COVID-19. The chain couples TRBV7-2 to TRBJ2-3; maybe TRBD1 (7 bases). DNA of the CDR3: TGTGCCAGCAGCCCAGGGGGGAGTAAGGCAGATACGCAGTATTTT. This codes for CASSPGGSKADTQYF.